Reported below is one T cell receptor beta chain. Its specificity is not known. The CDR3 sequence is 17 residues long. Trimming at V came to 0 bases and at J to 2 bases, leaving 12 bases not matched to a gene. Germline CDR1 and CDR2: DFQATT and SNEGSKA (reference sequence). Sequence data for DNA of cultured CD4+ T cells were generated by the Oncomine TCR Beta short-read assay. In TCRdb, the PCR reads were re-called with MiXCR into one record per CDR3 protein. This table holds 15,000 or so distinct CDR3 sequences, 70% to 75% found once. Regarding treatment: approximately nine-day PBMC culture with coronavirus spike peptide pools or control peptides (ViraFEST assay). Expanded clonotypes were found by TCR sequencing after peptide-pool stimulation (ViraFEST). This record comes from a study of vaccination and CD4 T cells after COVID-19.

This chain links TRBV20-1 with TRBJ1-1; 7 bases are a match to TRBD1. The TCR was taken from a human donor who had recovered from COVID-19. The sample comprised CD4+ T cells from blood, cultured in vitro. As DNA, the CDR3 is TGCAGTGCTAGAGATCTAGGGAAGGGGGCGGAAAACACTGAAGCTTTCTTT. Protein product: CSARDLGKGAENTEAFF.